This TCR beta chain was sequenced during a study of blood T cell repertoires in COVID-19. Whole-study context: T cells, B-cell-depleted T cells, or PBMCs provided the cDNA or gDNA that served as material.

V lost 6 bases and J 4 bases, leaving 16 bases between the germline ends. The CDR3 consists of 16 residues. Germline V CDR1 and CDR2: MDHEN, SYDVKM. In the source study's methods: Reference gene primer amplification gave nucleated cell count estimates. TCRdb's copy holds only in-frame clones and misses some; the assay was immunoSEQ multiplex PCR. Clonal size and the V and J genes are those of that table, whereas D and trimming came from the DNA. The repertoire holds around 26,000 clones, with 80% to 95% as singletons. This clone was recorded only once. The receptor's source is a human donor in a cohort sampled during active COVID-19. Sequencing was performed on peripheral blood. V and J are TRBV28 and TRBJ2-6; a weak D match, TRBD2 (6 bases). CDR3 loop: CASSPRRGVGANVLTF. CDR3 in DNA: TGTGCCAGCAGCCCGCGGAGGGGAGTGGGGGCCAACGTCCTGACTTTC.